These T cell receptor beta chains were read from a single sample in a study of T-cell reconstitution after alpha-beta-depleted transplantation in children. MiXCR, applied by TCRdb to the PCR reads, yields one record per CDR3 protein. The repertoire has roughly 200,000 distinct CDR3 sequences, about 14% of them found once; the top ten carry under 15%. The sequencing used PBMCs from the stem cell graft donor, collected from the stem cell graft. The receptor source for this set is a human donor who donated a stem cell graft to a child with acute lymphoblastic leukemia. Each CDR3 is given with its conserved first and last residue. D genes are given only for firm matches. Clone sizes are given selectively: once, few, many, or a class where the clone is expanded.

TRBD1 TRBJ2-2 many TRBV5-1 TGCGCCAGCAGCCCTGGGACAGTCACCGGGGAGCTGTTTTTT CASSPGTVTGELFF
. TRBJ1-4 many TRBV12-3/TRBV12-4 TGTGCCAGCAGTTTAGTGGGCAGGGGTGGTGAAAAACTGTTTTTT CASSLVGRGGEKLFF
. TRBJ2-7 many TRBV7-9 TGTGCCAGCAGCGATAGCAGGGCGGGGTACTACGAGCAGTACTTC CASSDSRAGYYEQYF
TRBD1 TRBJ2-5 many TRBV5-5 TGTGCCAGCAGCCCCGGACAGGGACGGACCCAGTACTTC CASSPGQGRTQYF
. TRBJ1-2 many TRBV6-5 TGTGCCAGCAGTTACTCGCGGGGGATGGATGGCTACACCTTC CASSYSRGMDGYTF
. TRBJ2-7 . TRBV5-6 TGTGCCAGCAGCTTGGGGGCCTACCCCGAGTACTTC CASSLGAYPEYF
. TRBJ2-5 many TRBV11-2 TGTGCCAGCAGCCACGCCAGGCAAGAGACCCAGTACTTC CASSHARQETQYF
. TRBJ2-7 many TRBV6-5 TGTGCCAGCAGTTACTTACAGAACTCCTACGAGCAGTACTTC CASSYLQNSYEQYF
. TRBJ2-3 many TRBV11-3 TGTGCCAGCAGCTGGACCTCTGAAGCGGATACGCAGTATTTT CASSWTSEADTQYF
. TRBJ1-2 . TRBV2 TGTGCCAGCAGTCCGACAGAACTATATGGCTACACCTTC CASSPTELYGYTF
. TRBJ1-1 many TRBV12-3/TRBV12-4 TGTGCCAGCAGCCGCGTCGAACGCAGGGCTTTCTTT CASSRVERRAFF
TRBD1 TRBJ1-5 . TRBV28 TGTGCCAGCCGGGAGACAGGGGGCCAGCCCCAGCATTTT CASRETGGQPQHF
. TRBJ2-3 many TRBV5-5 TGTGCCAGCAGCCAATACCGGTCGGCCACAGATACGCAGTATTTT CASSQYRSATDTQYF
TRBD2 TRBJ2-1 few TRBV20-1 TGCAGTGCTAGAGGAGCGGGAGGTTTCAATGAGCAGTTCTTC CSARGAGGFNEQFF
. TRBJ2-2 many TRBV7-2 TGTGCCAGCAGCTCGCGGGCCCACGGGTCCGGGGAGCTGTTTTTT CASSSRAHGSGELFF
. TRBJ2-1 many TRBV20-1 TGCAGTGCTGGCGGTTACAATGAGCAGTTCTTC CSAGGYNEQFF
. TRBJ1-1 many TRBV12-3/TRBV12-4 TGTGCCAGCAGGCTCTCCGGAGGGGAGAACACTGAAGCTTTCTTT CASRLSGGENTEAFF
. TRBJ2-5 many TRBV6-1 TGTGCCAGCAGTGAACAAGGAGAGACCCAGTACTTC CASSEQGETQYF
TRBD2 TRBJ2-4 many TRBV5-1 TGCGCCAGCAGCTTGGTCGGGACTAGCGGGAGTAGTTGGGCCAAAAACATTCAGTACTTC CASSLVGTSGSSWAKNIQYF
. TRBJ2-5 many TRBV20-1 TGCAGTGCTACTTCGGAAGCGGGCCTATACTTC CSATSEAGLYF
. TRBJ2-1 few TRBV6-5 TGTGCCAGCAGTTGGGGTCCAACCTACAATGAGCAGTTCTTC CASSWGPTYNEQFF
. TRBJ2-7 few TRBV10-3 TGTGCCATCAGAGGAAAGGGTGACCATAGTATAAGTTCAGGATCCCGGACCACTTTATACGAGCAGTACTTC CAIRGKGDHSISSGSRTTLYEQYF
TRBD2 TRBJ2-1 many TRBV5-5 TGTGCCAGCAGTCATATCAAGCACGGGGACTACGAGAATGAGCAGTTCTTC CASSHIKHGDYENEQFF
. TRBJ1-1 many TRBV7-7 TGTGCTAGCAGCTTAGGACTGGAGACTGAAGCTTTCTTT CASSLGLETEAFF
TRBD1 TRBJ2-5 many TRBV5-1 TGCGCCAGCACGGCCGGGACAGGGAGGGGAGAGACCCAGTACTTC CASTAGTGRGETQYF
. TRBJ2-3 . TRBV29-1 TGCAGCGTTGCGGGGGTCGGTGTCCGTATCACTACGCAGTATTTT CSVAGVGVRITTQYF
TRBD1 TRBJ2-7 many TRBV4-1 TGCGCCAGCAGCCAGACCGCGGCAGGGGGCTGGACCTACGAGCAGTACTTC CASSQTAAGGWTYEQYF
TRBD2 TRBJ2-5 many TRBV5-1 TGCGCCAGCAGCTCATCCGTCGGGGAGGGAGAGGAGACCCAGTACTTC CASSSSVGEGEETQYF
. TRBJ1-2 many TRBV27 TGTGCCAGCAGTTTATCGAACCCAGGGAGGAACGGCTACACCTTC CASSLSNPGRNGYTF
. TRBJ2-4 many TRBV20-1 TGCAGTGCTAGAGCGGCAGCGGGAAACATTCAGTACTTC CSARAAAGNIQYF
. TRBJ2-1 . TRBV20-1 TGCAGTGCAGGAGCCTCACGTCTCTCCTACAATGAGCAGTTCTTC CSAGASRLSYNEQFF
. TRBJ2-6 many TRBV4-2 TGTGCCAGCAGCCAAGAACAGTCTGGGGCCAACGTCCTGACTTTC CASSQEQSGANVLTF
. TRBJ2-5 many TRBV20-1 TGCAGTGCTACCCCAGTACTGGAGACCCAGTACTTC CSATPVLETQYF
. TRBJ2-7 . TRBV20-1 TGCAGTGCTGAGGGGTCATATGTGCAGTACTTC CSAEGSYVQYF
. TRBJ1-1 . TRBV20-1 TGCAGTGCAAGCCCTAACCTGAACACTGAAGCTTTCTTT CSASPNLNTEAFF
. TRBJ1-1 many TRBV12-3/TRBV12-4 TGTGCCAGCAGCGTAAGAGCGTCCAGGGTAACCACTGAAGCTTTCTTT CASSVRASRVTTEAFF
TRBD2 TRBJ2-1 many TRBV5-1 TGCGCCAGCAGCGTAGCGGGGGGGGACCACAATGAGCAGTTCTTC CASSVAGGDHNEQFF
TRBD2 TRBJ2-1 few TRBV12-3/TRBV12-4 TGTGCCAGCAGACTAGCGGGCTACAATGAGCAGTTCTTC CASRLAGYNEQFF
TRBD1 TRBJ2-2 . TRBV15 TGTGCCACCAGCAACGGAAGGACAGGACACACCGGGGAGCTGTTTTTT CATSNGRTGHTGELFF
TRBD2 TRBJ2-1 few TRBV5-1 TGCGCCAGCACCCTGACTAGCCTCCGACACCCGAGGAATGAGCAGTTCTTC CASTLTSLRHPRNEQFF
. TRBJ2-3 . TRBV5-6 TGTGCCAGCAGACGTACAGGGAGGTCCACAGATACGCAGTATTTT CASRRTGRSTDTQYF
. TRBJ1-5 . TRBV11-2 TGTGCCATCAGCCTTCAAGGCAACCAGCCCCAGCATTTT CAISLQGNQPQHF
. TRBJ2-7 many TRBV15 TGTGCCACCAGCAGATCCGACAGTGAGCAGTACTTC CATSRSDSEQYF
TRBD1 TRBJ2-3 many TRBV29-1 TGCAGCGTTGTTTGGACAGGGGAAGATACGCAGTATTTT CSVVWTGEDTQYF
. TRBJ2-3 many TRBV28 TGTGCCAGCAGTTCATTCACAGATACGCAGTATTTT CASSSFTDTQYF
TRBD2 TRBJ2-2 many TRBV4-1 TGCGCCAGCAGCCCCGGGACTAGCGGGATAACCGGGGAGCTGTTTTTT CASSPGTSGITGELFF
. TRBJ1-1 many TRBV5-1 TGCGCCAGCAGGTCCAAAGGGGGGCAGGGAGGTCGGGGAGCTTTCTTT CASRSKGGQGGRGAFF
. TRBJ2-2 . TRBV7-8 TGTGCCAGCAGCTTAACAGGAACGAACACCGGGGCGCTGTTTTTT CASSLTGTNTGALFF
. TRBJ1-5 few TRBV4-1 TGCGCCAGCAGCCAAGACACGGAGCAGCCCCAGCATTTT CASSQDTEQPQHF
. TRBJ2-7 many TRBV12-3/TRBV12-4 TGTGCCAGCAGCCGGGGCAGGGGATACGAGCAGTACTTC CASSRGRGYEQYF
TRBD1 TRBJ1-1 many TRBV20-1 TGCAGTGCTAGAAAGACAGGGGCTGGCACTGAAGCTTTCTTT CSARKTGAGTEAFF
. TRBJ1-1 many TRBV7-9 TGTGCCAGCAGCTCCTTTTCTGGGTATGAGGACACTGAAGCTTTCTTT CASSSFSGYEDTEAFF